This passage covers 14 T cell receptor beta chains from one sample sequenced in a study of response to subunit inactivated influenza vaccine. TCRdb re-analysed the RT-PCR reads in MiXCR, keeping a single row per CDR3 protein. The table records 450,000 to 700,000 distinct CDR3 sequences, about 15% of them present only once. The starting material was PBMCs from blood, obtained approximately 13 days after vaccination. These receptors all come from a middle-aged man who received an inactivated influenza vaccine.

V usage is TRBV4-2 and J usage is TRBJ2-7; 7 nucleotides agree with TRBD2. V lost 0 bases, J lost 4 bases, and 9 bases stayed unmatched. The CDR3 totals 16 residues. Germline CDR1 is LGHNA and CDR2 is YNFKEQ. CDR3 residues: CASSQDGDYRNYEQYF. CDR3 DNA: TGTGCCAGCAGCCAAGATGGGGACTACCGAAATTACGAGCAGTACTTC.

J is TRBJ2-5 and V is TRBV27, with D perhaps TRBD1 or TRBD2 (6 bases each). The CDR3 length is 16 residues. Per germline, CDR1 MNHEY and CDR2 SMNVEV (reference sequence). The ends were cut back, 0 bases at V and 0 bases at J, with 11 bases in the middle. CDR3 amino acids: CASSLSVGGYQETQYF. CDR3 coding DNA: TGTGCCAGCAGTTTATCGGTCGGGGGCTACCAAGAGACCCAGTACTTC.

The table lists this clonotype with a few counts. The chain uses TRBV11-2 and TRBJ2-5; D might be TRBD2 (6 bases). Germline CDR1 SGHAT, CDR2 FQNNGV. The CDR3 extends over 15 amino acids. The ends were cut back, 0 bases at V and 5 bases at J, with 13 bases in the middle. As DNA, the CDR3 is TGTGCCAGCAGCTTAGATCGTGGGGGAGGCGAGACCCAGTACTTC. It yields the protein CASSLDRGGGETQYF.

This clonotype has a handful of counts. This chain connects TRBV19 to TRBJ1-2; D not resolved. The germline V gene encodes CDR1 LNHDA and CDR2 SQIVND (reference sequence). This CDR3 region has 14 residues. Trimming left V 8 bases short and J 2 bases short, with 15 bases between. CDR3 DNA: TGTGCCAGTGCCTCATCACCCAGGAACTATGGCTACACCTTC. Protein product: CASASSPRNYGYTF.

This clonotype was seen a few times. The chain joins TRBV6-2 or TRBV6-3 to TRBJ2-5; 12 bases are shared with TRBD2. Trimming cost V 6 bases and J 2 bases; bases outside gene matches: 4. CDR3 size: 15 residues. The germline gives CDR1 MNHEY, CDR2 SVGEGT. The CDR3 spells CASRPGLAGQETQYF. CDR3 coding DNA: TGTGCCAGCAGACCCGGACTAGCGGGACAAGAGACCCAGTACTTC.

This chain uses TRBV3-1 with TRBJ2-4, with D possibly matching TRBD2 (6 bases). V was shortened by 3 bases and J by 9 bases, with 15 bases between the two germline ends. Germline V gene sequence: CDR1 LGHDT, CDR2 YNNKEL (reference sequence). The CDR3 consists of 14 residues. CDR3 sequence: CASSQGGGSGIQYF. The CDR3 region has the DNA TGTGCCAGCAGCCAGGGGGGAGGTTCCGGCATTCAGTACTTC.

This clonotype occurred a few times. The chain's CDR3 is CASSFLTSGSYNEQFF. CDR3 nucleotide sequence: TGCGCCAGCAGCTTCCTGACTAGCGGGTCCTACAATGAGCAGTTCTTC. V gene TRBV5-1 combines with J gene TRBJ2-1, with 10 bases matching TRBD2. CDR3 length: 16 amino acids. After removal of 2 bases from V and 1 base from J, the junction contained 3 bases not matched to a gene. Looked up from germline, CDR1 is SGHRS and CDR2 is YFSETQ.

In this sample, this clonotype turned up a few times. The chain employs TRBV20-1 and TRBJ2-3; 10 nucleotides line up with TRBD2. CDR3 length: 18 amino acids. Germline values: CDR1 DFQATT, CDR2 SNEGSKA (reference sequence). V was pared by 5 bases and J by 0 bases, with 14 bases of the junction left unmatched. The CDR3 sequence: CSAGGVLAGHRSTDTQYF. The CDR3, as DNA: TGCAGTGCTGGGGGGGTACTAGCGGGACATAGAAGCACAGATACGCAGTATTTT.

This clonotype turned up a few times. This chain links TRBV4-1 with TRBJ2-7, with D possibly being TRBD1 (5 bases). The CDR3 has 15 residues. Per germline, CDR1 MGHRA and CDR2 YSYEKL. V was cut by 0 bases and J by 3 bases, with 12 bases left in between. CDR3: CASSQEGRVFYEQYF. CDR3 sequence (DNA): TGCGCCAGCAGCCAAGAGGGCAGGGTCTTCTACGAGCAGTACTTC.

This chain links TRBV20-1 with TRBJ1-2; maybe TRBD1 (5 bases). Trimming removed 3 bases at V and 4 bases at J, with 12 bases between. The CDR3 contains 13 residues. Germline loops: CDR1 DFQATT, CDR2 SNEGSKA (reference sequence). The CDR3 reads CSASPWGVYGYTF. In DNA form, the CDR3 reads TGCAGTGCTAGCCCCTGGGGGGTCTATGGCTACACCTTC.

The V call is TRBV7-2, the J call TRBJ1-2; 8 bases align to TRBD1. The CDR3 loop spans 15 amino acids. The V gene end was trimmed by 6 bases and the J gene end by 4 bases; junction bases not matched to a gene: 10. In germline, CDR1 is SGHTA, CDR2 FQGNSA. CDR3 sequence: CASRRDRGELYGYTF. The DNA for the CDR3 is TGTGCCAGCAGACGCGACAGGGGCGAACTCTATGGCTACACCTTC.

The chain links TRBV7-3 to TRBJ1-1; a weak D match, TRBD1 (5 bases). This CDR3 spans 14 amino acids. The V and J ends lost 5 bases and 6 bases respectively, with 16 bases between them. CDR1 SGHTA and CDR2 FQGTGA come from the germline V gene. The CDR3 nucleotides read TGTGCCAGCAGCCAGGGCCTAGAGAGGTCTGAAGCTTTCTTT. The encoded protein is CASSQGLERSEAFF.

There are many counts of this clonotype. The chain uses TRBV5-1 and TRBJ2-4, with D possibly TRBD2 on 6 matching bases. The CDR3 loop spans 18 amino acids. Germline V gene data show CDR1 as SGHRS and CDR2 as YFSETQ. The CDR3 nucleotides read TGCGGTGCCCGAGGACGGATGCTAGCTGGGGGGGCCAAAAACATTCAGTACTTC. Its protein product is CGARGRMLAGGAKNIQYF.

This clonotype turned up a few times. The J gene is TRBJ2-3, the V gene TRBV6-4, with TRBD2 matching 10 bases. This CDR3 has 20 residues. The V segment lost 6 bases and the J segment 0 bases; nucleotides outside the gene matches: 18. Germline assignment: CDR1 MRHNA and CDR2 SNTAGT. Here the CDR3 reads CASRQPYLLAGALSTDTQYF. The CDR3 region has the DNA TGTGCCAGCAGACAACCCTATCTTCTAGCGGGGGCCCTGAGCACAGATACGCAGTATTTT.